The TCR beta chain under discussion was sequenced for a study of blood T cell repertoires in COVID-19. Study-wide context: There were acute and convalescent COVID-19 samples, and they came from the United States, Italy and Spain. T cells, B-cell-depleted T cells, or PBMCs provided the cDNA or gDNA that served as material.

Ten or more counts support this clone. Original processing notes: Reference gene primer amplification gave estimated nucleated cell counts. This table comes from immunoSEQ multiplex PCR, and its TCRdb copy is limited to in-frame clones, with some not included. That table supplies the V and J calls and clone size; D and trimming were determined from the DNA. This sample has about 100,000 clones, with about 83% found just once. V shed 1 base and J shed 8 bases, with 17 bases lying between them. The CDR3 runs 15 residues. Looked up from germline, CDR1 is SGHDN and CDR2 is FVKESK. Sequencing was performed on peripheral blood. This chain uses TRBV14 with TRBJ2-5, with a weak D call TRBD2 (5 bases). This TCR derives from a middle-aged man with active or convalescent COVID-19. DNA of the CDR3: TGTGCCAGCAGCCAAGGAGGGCCCCCGCCGGGAACCCAGTACTTC. Protein: CASSQGGPPPGTQYF. The whole variable domain, remainder taken from reference TRBV14 and TRBJ2-5, is EAGVTQFPSHSVIEKGQTVTLRCDPISGHDNLYWYRRVMGKEIKFLLHFVKESKQDESGMPNNRFLAERTGGTYSTLKVQPAELEDSGVYFCASSQGGPPPGTQYFGPGTRLLVL.